The 24 T cell receptor beta chains listed next were all sequenced from one sample in a study of CD8 T cells in Susac syndrome. cDNA came from roughly 0.47 to 1 ug RNA primed by random hexamers. TCRdb ran MiXCR on the immunoSEQ multiplex PCR reads and lists one entry per CDR3 protein. The data contain approximately 210,000 distinct CDR3 sequences, less than 95% of them singletons. The source material was CD4+ T cells from PBMCs. The receptors were gathered from a human donor with Susac syndrome.

This clonotype has a single count. The chain couples TRBV5-1 to TRBJ1-6; D remains unclear. V was shortened by 1 base and J by 3 bases, with 8 bases between the two germline ends. Germline-derived CDR1 and CDR2 are SGHRS and YFSETQ. This CDR3 has 15 amino acids. The CDR3 DNA is TGCGCCAGCAGCTTGACGGGAGTCTATAATTCACCCCTCCACTTT. Translated: CASSLTGVYNSPLHF.

The gene calls are TRBV3-1 and TRBJ2-4; D may be TRBD2 (5 bases). There are 15 residues in the CDR3. Between the trimmed V and J ends, which lost 4 bases and 5 bases, there was a span of 15 bases. Germline CDR1 LGHDT, CDR2 YNNKEL (reference sequence). CDR3 in DNA: TGTGCCAGCAGCCGAAGCGGCGGGCCCCAAAACATTCAGTACTTC. This sequence encodes CASSRSGGPQNIQYF.

The rearrangement uses TRBV4-3 and TRBJ1-4, with D tentatively TRBD1 (6 bases). In germline, CDR1 is LGHNA, CDR2 YSLEER. Trimming left V 2 bases short and J 8 bases short, with 15 bases between. The CDR3 has 15 amino acids. Here the CDR3 DNA reads TGCGCCAGCAGCCAATCCATAAGGGGGGACGAAAAACTGTTTTTT. Translated: CASSQSIRGDEKLFF.

The chain uses TRBV15 and TRBJ2-3, with 9 bases lining up with TRBD1. CDR1 and CDR2 from the germline V gene are LNHNV and YYDKDF (reference sequence). The CDR3 loop spans 14 amino acids. The V gene end was trimmed by 7 bases and the J gene end by 5 bases; junction bases not matched to a gene: 7. The CDR3 spells CATIPGQGEDTQYF. CDR3 DNA sequence: TGTGCCACCATCCCGGGACAGGGTGAAGATACGCAGTATTTT.

This chain connects TRBV6-2 or TRBV6-3 to TRBJ1-2; D is unresolved. V dropped 0 bases and J dropped 3 bases, with 8 bases sitting between them. Germline V gene lookup returns CDR1 MNHEY and CDR2 SVGEGT. The CDR3 runs to 14 residues. The CDR3 DNA reads TGTGCCAGCAGTTACTCAGGACGAGACTATGGCTACACCTTC. Its protein product is CASSYSGRDYGYTF.

This chain uses TRBV15 with TRBJ1-2; D gene uncertain. V was trimmed by 0 bases and J by 7 bases, leaving 12 bases between them. The CDR3 spans 14 residues. In germline, CDR1 is LNHNV, CDR2 YYDKDF (reference sequence). DNA for the CDR3: TGTGCCACCAGCAGAGATACCGCGTCTGTTGGCTACACCTTC. Protein product: CATSRDTASVGYTF.

The chain links TRBV2 to TRBJ1-6; no definite D call. CDR1 SNHLY and CDR2 FYNNEI come from the germline V gene. This CDR3 region has 15 residues. V was trimmed by 1 base and J by 6 bases, leaving 10 bases between them. CDR3 DNA: TGTGCCAGCAGTGAAGAAAGGTTCCGTAATTCACCCCTCCACTTT. Protein product: CASSEERFRNSPLHF.

The CDR3 bases are TGTGCCAGCAGCCGGTCGGGCGGAACTGAAGCTTTCTTT. Its protein product is CASSRSGGTEAFF. V gene TRBV6-5 combines with J gene TRBJ1-1, with no clear D. Looked up from germline, CDR1 is MNHEY and CDR2 is SVGAGI. Trimming stripped 6 bases from V and 5 bases from J, with 13 bases between. The CDR3 loop spans 13 amino acids.

The V call is TRBV20-1, the J call TRBJ1-1; D gene ambiguous. V lost 6 bases, J lost 12 bases, and 17 bases lay in between. CDR3 length equals 11 residues. Germline assignment: CDR1 DFQATT and CDR2 SNEGSKA (reference sequence). CDR3 in amino acids: CSAPRVGKPFF. CDR3 DNA sequence: TGCAGTGCCCCGAGGGTAGGGAAGCCTTTCTTT.

To note about this clonotype: The junction shows a germline mismatch at one end, possibly a read error. DNA for the CDR3: TGTGCTAGCAGCTTAGATGGGGGCCCGTACAATGAGCAGTTCTTC. Encoded protein: CASSLDGGPYNEQFF. V gene TRBV7-7 combines with J gene TRBJ2-1; D perhaps matches TRBD1 (6 bases). The CDR3 runs to 15 residues. The germline V gene encodes CDR1 SSHAT and CDR2 FNYEAQ (reference sequence).

This clonotype was recorded only once. The V and J genes are TRBV11-2 and TRBJ2-7; D not certain. Germline CDR1 is SGHAT and CDR2 is FQNNGV. The CDR3 spans 12 residues. V was shortened by 5 bases and J by 3 bases, with 8 bases between the two germline ends. For the CDR3, the DNA is TGTGCCAGCAGCACTTCTGACTACGAGCAGTACTTC. Translation gives CASSTSDYEQYF.

V usage is TRBV5-1 and J usage is TRBJ1-2; D is ambiguous. Trimming took off 4 bases at V and 4 bases at J, with 20 bases between the two ends. The CDR3 is 16 residues long. Germline V gives CDR1 SGHRS, CDR2 YFSETQ. CDR3 coding DNA: TGCGCCAGCAGCCCGTCGCAGGCGAATACTTTCTATGGCTACACCTTC. Translated, it gives CASSPSQANTFYGYTF.

CDR3 residues: CASSPVGGLPYEQYF. CDR3 coding DNA: TGTGCCAGCAGCCCTGTGGGGGGGCTCCCCTACGAGCAGTACTTC. The chain couples TRBV14 to TRBJ2-7; possible D gene TRBD2, 7 bases. CDR1 is SGHDN and CDR2 is FVKESK in the germline V gene. This CDR3 is built from 15 residues. V was shortened by 4 bases and J by 2 bases, with 15 bases between the two germline ends.

The rearrangement uses TRBV18 and TRBJ2-7; D may correspond to TRBD1 or TRBD2 (5 bases each). Per the germline V gene, CDR1 is KGHSH and CDR2 is LQKENI. Deletions cut 3 bases from V and 5 bases from J, with 14 bases between. CDR3 length equals 14 residues. CDR3: CASSPVIGDDEQYF. The CDR3 nucleotides are TGTGCCAGCTCACCCGTTATAGGGGACGACGAGCAGTACTTC.

The chain employs TRBV30 and TRBJ2-3, with D unresolved. Between the trimmed V and J ends, which lost 3 bases and 4 bases, there was a span of 5 bases. The CDR3 runs 11 residues. The germline CDR1 and CDR2 sequences are GTSNPN and SVGIG (reference sequence). In DNA form, the CDR3 reads TGTGCCTGGAGACTCCCAGATACGCAGTATTTT. It encodes CAWRLPDTQYF.

This clonotype was detected only a few times. CDR3 coding DNA: TGTGCCAGCAGTCGACAAAGCTCCTACGAGCAGTACTTC. Translation: CASSRQSSYEQYF. The chain recombines TRBV6-6 with TRBJ2-7; D gene uncertain. The CDR3 runs 13 residues. The ends were cut back, 5 bases at V and 0 bases at J, with 8 bases in the middle. From germline, CDR1 is MNHNY and CDR2 SVGAGI (reference sequence).

This clonotype has a single count. J is TRBJ2-7 and V is TRBV7-2; 12 bases line up with TRBD2. With 2 bases clipped from V and 1 base from J, the junction kept 9 bases outside the gene matches. Germline loops: CDR1 SGHTA, CDR2 FQGNSA. The CDR3 spans 18 residues. In DNA, the CDR3 is TGTGCCAGCAGCTTACGACTAGCGGGGGCACTTAAGTCCTACGAGCAGTACTTC. As protein: CASSLRLAGALKSYEQYF.

This rearrangement joins TRBV5-6 to TRBJ1-6, with unresolved D. Germline lookup yields CDR1 SGHDT and CDR2 YYEEEE. The V end was cut by 4 bases, the J end by 10 bases, with 18 bases between. The CDR3 consists of 15 residues. Here the CDR3 reads CASSGDSGGGSPLHF. The CDR3 coding sequence is TGTGCCAGCAGCGGTGATTCGGGTGGAGGGTCACCCCTCCACTTT.

The V and J genes are TRBV7-8 and TRBJ2-5, with D perhaps assigned TRBD1 or TRBD2 (5 bases each). V lost 5 bases and J 4 bases, leaving 20 bases between the germline ends. This CDR3 spans 16 amino acids. Germline V CDR1 and CDR2: SGHVS, FQNEAQ. The CDR3 region is CASSLWGRRSGETQYF. CDR3 DNA: TGTGCCAGCAGCCTCTGGGGACGGCGATCAGGAGAGACCCAGTACTTC.

This clonotype was picked up a small number of times. J is TRBJ1-4 and V is TRBV6-1, with D possibly being TRBD1 (5 bases). The CDR3 is made up of 13 amino acids. The V end lost 6 bases, the J end lost 8 bases, and 13 bases lay between the germline ends. Germline assignment: CDR1 MNHNS and CDR2 SASEGT. The CDR3 DNA sequence: TGTGCCAGCAGCCTCACTTGGGGGGAAAAACTGTTTTTT. Translation: CASSLTWGEKLFF.

The chain uses TRBV6-5 and TRBJ1-6; 8 bases are a match to TRBD1. With 4 bases clipped from V and 7 bases from J, the junction kept 6 bases outside the gene matches. The CDR3 loop spans 15 amino acids. Germline loops: CDR1 MNHEY, CDR2 SVGAGI. The CDR3 bases are TGTGCCAGCAGTTTCCTGACAGGGGAAAATTCACCCCTCCACTTT. It translates to CASSFLTGENSPLHF.

V gene TRBV7-2 combines with J gene TRBJ1-4; D remains unclear. CDR1 SGHTA and CDR2 FQGNSA come from the germline V gene. Trimming shortened V by 5 bases and J by 8 bases, and 9 bases separated the two germline ends. The length of the CDR3 is 12 residues. The chain's CDR3 is CASSRYSEKLFF. CDR3 nucleotide sequence: TGTGCCAGCAGCCGTTATAGCGAAAAACTGTTTTTT. Supplemented by reference TRBV7-2 and TRBJ1-4, the full variable domain reads GAGVSQSPSNKVTEKGKDVELRCDPISGHTALYWYRQSLGQGLEFLIYFQGNSAPDKSGLPSDRFSAERTGGSVSTLTIQRTQQEDSAVYLCASSRYSEKLFFGSGTQLSVL.

The V gene is TRBV6-5, the J gene TRBJ1-1; possible D gene TRBD1, 5 bases. V shed 8 bases and J shed 14 bases, with 15 bases lying between them. This CDR3 spans 10 amino acids. Germline assignment: CDR1 MNHEY and CDR2 SVGAGI. The DNA for the CDR3 is TGTGCCAGCGGGACGGCTCTTTGGTTCTTT. As protein: CASGTALWFF.

This rearrangement joins TRBV19 to TRBJ2-2; D is unclear. V was trimmed by 9 bases and J by 1 base, leaving 9 bases between them. CDR3 length equals 13 residues. Germline V gene sequence: CDR1 LNHDA, CDR2 SQIVND (reference sequence). The CDR3 region has the DNA TGTGCCAGCAACCAAGGGAACACCGGGGAGCTGTTTTTT. It yields the protein CASNQGNTGELFF.